This T cell receptor beta chain was sequenced during a study of cytomegalovirus exposure and HLA in healthy donors. Whole-study results and caveats: The majority of TCR sequences were rare, yet some public TCRs appeared in many donors. The investigators catalogued 150 to 200 TCR beta chains as cytomegalovirus-associated. According to a subsequent analysis, TCR clusters identified in the first cohort showed a tendency to co-occur across the approximately 110 validation repertoires. A few chains tied to CMV proved CMV antigen-specific in vitro.

Comment on this clone: Antigen unknown.

Measured with immunoSEQ multiplex PCR; TCRdb has only the in-frame clones, and not every one. In the table there are roughly 200,000 clones, roughly nine tenths of which are singletons. Sequenced: PBMCs. The sequence derives from a young man in good health and CMV-seropositive.

As DNA, the CDR3 is TGTGCCAGCGGACAGGGGTGGAATCAGCCCCAGCATTTT. Translation gives CASGQGWNQPQHF. This chain uses TRBV6-1 with TRBJ1-5; 9 bases fit TRBD1. Germline lookup yields CDR1 MNHNS and CDR2 SASEGT. The CDR3 spans 13 residues. The ends lost 8 bases at V and 4 bases at J; junction bases unmatched: 3.